These 29 T cell receptor beta chains originate from one sample sequenced in a study of T cells in localized non-small cell lung cancer (dated by TCRdb to the early 2020s). The library was generated by the immunoSEQ multiplex PCR assay. TCRdb obtained this table from immuneACCESS and retained in-frame rearrangements with V and J assigned. These tables miss some clones; where compared with another copy, unresolved V genes account for less than half of the shortfall, and the remainder is unexplained. This sample is represented by around 7,500 clones; approximately 93% of them were singletons. Approximately 3% of the sample is in the top ten clones. The source material was peripheral blood, sampled before any cancer treatment. The receptors come from a woman aged 40 to 75 with stage I lung adenocarcinoma.

The chain couples TRBV7-9 to TRBJ2-1; TRBD2 matches at 9 bases. Looked up from germline, CDR1 is SEHNR and CDR2 is FQNEAQ (reference sequence). The CDR3 loop spans 13 amino acids. Trimming cost V 3 bases and J 7 bases; bases outside gene matches: 1. CDR3 residues: CASSFGLANEQFF. DNA of the CDR3: TGTGCCAGCAGCTTTGGACTAGCGAATGAGCAGTTCTTC.

The chain couples TRBV6-5 to TRBJ2-7, with D perhaps matching TRBD2 (5 bases). V shed 2 bases and J shed 1 base, with 9 bases lying between them. CDR1 is MNHEY and CDR2 is SVGAGI in the germline V gene. This CDR3 region has 14 residues. CDR3 loop: CASSYNGESYEQYF. The CDR3 nucleotides read TGTGCCAGCAGTTACAATGGGGAGTCCTACGAGCAGTACTTC.

CDR3 nucleotide sequence: TGTGCCAGCAGTGAAGGTCTAACCGTAGGCTTAGCTTTCTTT. It specifies CASSEGLTVGLAFF. This chain links TRBV2 with TRBJ1-1; D is undetermined. There are 14 residues in the CDR3. The germline gives CDR1 SNHLY, CDR2 FYNNEI. Trimming shortened V by 1 base and J by 10 bases, and 16 bases separated the two germline ends.

The chain has TRBV25-1 and TRBJ2-3; no definite D call. The germline V and J ends were trimmed by 5 bases and 5 bases, with 8 bases remaining between them. CDR3 length: 12 amino acids. The germline gives CDR1 MGHDK, CDR2 SYGVNS. Here the CDR3 DNA reads TGTGCCAGCAGTCTCAACTTAGATACGCAGTATTTT. This gives the protein CASSLNLDTQYF.

The chain carries TRBV29-1 and TRBJ2-7; 9 bases fit TRBD2. CDR3 length equals 12 residues. Trimming at V came to 6 bases and at J to 4 bases, leaving 4 bases not matched to a gene. Germline V gene lookup returns CDR1 SQVTM and CDR2 ANQGSEA. As DNA, the CDR3 is TGCAGCGTCGCGGGAGGGCCATACGAGCAGTACTTC. As protein: CSVAGGPYEQYF.

This clone appeared a single time. This sequence joins TRBV7-9 and TRBJ1-4; 8 nucleotides agree with TRBD1. This CDR3 has 15 residues. J was trimmed by 6 bases and V by 5 bases; bases with no gene match: 8. The germline CDR1 and CDR2 sequences are SEHNR and FQNEAQ (reference sequence). CDR3 nucleotides: TGTGCCAGCAGCCGAGGACAGGGCGCGGATGAAAAACTGTTTTTT. Translated: CASSRGQGADEKLFF.

The chain is built from TRBV7-9 and TRBJ1-3; D is undetermined. CDR3 length: 15 residues. Germline CDR1 reads SEHNR; CDR2 reads FQNEAQ (reference sequence). Between the trimmed V and J ends, which lost 1 base and 4 bases, there was a span of 11 bases. The CDR3 nucleotides are TGTGCCAGCAGCTTAGGGCCGGGCTCAGGAAACACCATATATTTT. Its translation is CASSLGPGSGNTIYF. Based on the CDR3 plus reference TRBV7-9 and TRBJ1-3, the full variable domain is DTGVSQNPRHKITKRGQNVTFRCDPISEHNRLYWYRQTLGQGPEFLTYFQNEAQLEKSRLLSDRFSAERPKGSFSTLEIQRTEQGDSAMYLCASSLGPGSGNTIYFGEGSWLTVV.

The chain has TRBV5-8 and TRBJ2-1; 13 nucleotides align to TRBD2. The CDR3 has 15 amino acids. Germline trimming cut 4 bases from V and 7 bases from J; bases unmatched to any gene: 5. The germline CDR1 and CDR2 sequences are SGHTS and YDEGEE. The CDR3 is CASSLGTSGKNEQFF. DNA of the CDR3: TGTGCCAGCAGCCTCGGGACTAGCGGGAAGAATGAGCAGTTCTTC.

This rearrangement joins TRBV9 to TRBJ2-2, with no clear D. The CDR3 runs to 15 residues. The V end was cut by 2 bases, the J end by 7 bases, with 15 bases between. The germline V gene encodes CDR1 SGDLS and CDR2 YYNGEE. The CDR3 DNA follows: TGTGCCAGCAGCGTCCGAGGCGCCTGGGGCGGGGAGCTGTTTTTT. Protein: CASSVRGAWGGELFF.

The chain recombines TRBV5-8 with TRBJ1-5; the match to TRBD1 covers 9 bases. This CDR3 is 18 amino acids long. Germline V gene lookup returns CDR1 SGHTS and CDR2 YDEGEE. After removal of 4 bases from V and 10 bases from J, the junction contained 21 bases not matched to a gene. The CDR3 is CASSPGTGPATAISPQHF. CDR3 nucleotide sequence: TGTGCCAGCAGCCCCGGGACAGGGCCGGCAACAGCCATCAGCCCCCAGCATTTT. The full variable domain, completed using reference TRBV5-8 and TRBJ1-5, is EAGVTQSPTHLIKTRGQQATLRCSPISGHTSVYWYQQALGLGLQFLLWYDEGEERNRGNFPPRFSGRQFPNYSSELNVNALELEDSALYLCASSPGTGPATAISPQHFGDGTRLSIL.

This clone was counted once. The chain combines TRBV6-1 with TRBJ2-3, with D hard to call. CDR1 is MNHNS, CDR2 SASEGT, per germline. V lost 1 base, J lost 8 bases, and 10 bases lay in between. The CDR3 covers 13 residues. CDR3 loop: CASSEVGTSTQYF. The CDR3 bases are TGTGCCAGCAGTGAAGTTGGAACAAGTACGCAGTATTTT.

V is TRBV6-5 and J is TRBJ2-1; no reliable D call. Trimming pared 1 base from V and 8 bases from J, leaving 9 bases between. The CDR3 totals 13 residues. From germline, CDR1 is MNHEY and CDR2 SVGAGI. The CDR3 reads CASSYLRWHEQFF. CDR3 DNA: TGTGCCAGCAGTTACTTGAGATGGCATGAGCAGTTCTTC.

The CDR3 loop reads CASSQASGGASKNIQYF. CDR3 nucleotides: TGTGCCAGCAGCCAAGCTTCGGGGGGCGCGTCCAAAAACATTCAGTACTTC. J is TRBJ2-4 and V is TRBV4-2, with a possible D match to TRBD2 (7 bases). V lost 1 base, J lost 2 bases, and 15 bases lay in between. Germline CDR1 LGHNA, CDR2 YNFKEQ. There are 17 residues in the CDR3.

This chain uses TRBV5-1 with TRBJ2-1; 9 nucleotides match TRBD1. The germline V gene encodes CDR1 SGHRS and CDR2 YFSETQ. V lost 1 base, J lost 8 bases, and 7 bases stayed unmatched. CDR3 length equals 15 residues. CDR3 loop: CASSLPTGGYDEQFF. The CDR3 DNA sequence: TGCGCCAGCAGCTTGCCCACAGGGGGCTATGATGAGCAGTTCTTC.

This chain joins TRBV25-1 and TRBJ2-7; D is uncertain. Germline values: CDR1 MGHDK, CDR2 SYGVNS. CDR3 length: 12 residues. The V and J ends lost 0 bases and 6 bases respectively, with 6 bases between them. Written as DNA, the CDR3 is TGTGCCAGCAGTGAATATGGGGTCGAGCAGTACTTC. The encoded protein is CASSEYGVEQYF.

The genes are TRBV6-5 and TRBJ1-1; TRBD1 aligns across 9 bases. This CDR3 comprises 14 residues. CDR1 is MNHEY and CDR2 is SVGAGI in the germline V gene. The junction had 6 bases not matched to a gene; V was cut back by 6 bases and J by 4 bases. This chain's CDR3 is CASSHRGLGTEAFF. The DNA for the CDR3 is TGTGCCAGCAGCCACAGGGGGCTGGGCACTGAAGCTTTCTTT.

This chain's CDR3 is CSVEDQSRYGYTF. The CDR3 region has the DNA TGCAGCGTTGAAGATCAGAGTCGGTATGGCTACACCTTC. The chain combines TRBV29-1 with TRBJ1-2; no firm D call. The CDR3 sequence is 13 residues long. Germline CDR1 and CDR2: SQVTM and ANQGSEA. V lost 0 bases to trimming and J lost 5 bases, with 10 bases between them.

A word on this clone: At one of its ends the junction is not consistent with the germline gene, which may arise from a read error. V gene TRBV10-3 combines with J gene TRBJ2-5; TRBD2 matches 8 bases. Germline V gene data show CDR1 as ENHRY and CDR2 as SYGVKD. CDR3 length equals 14 residues. The CDR3: CAISDTSGQATQYF. In nucleotides, the CDR3 is TGTGCCATCAGTGATACTAGCGGCCAAGCGACCCAGTACTTC.

CDR3 sequence: CASSLSRTGRPNYPIGGGNEQFF. In nucleotides, the CDR3 is TGTGCCAGCAGTTTGAGTAGGACAGGCCGTCCCAACTACCCCATTGGGGGGGGCAATGAGCAGTTCTTC. The chain has TRBV27 and TRBJ2-1; D could derive from TRBD1 or TRBD2 (7 bases each). The CDR3 sequence is 23 residues long. V dropped 3 bases and J dropped 6 bases, with 39 bases sitting between them. Germline CDR1 reads MNHEY; CDR2 reads SMNVEV (reference sequence).

This sequence joins TRBV15 and TRBJ1-1, with 8 bases aligning to TRBD1. Germline-derived CDR1 and CDR2 are LNHNV and YYDKDF (reference sequence). The CDR3 consists of 15 residues. Trimming took 5 bases from V and 5 from J; bases not matched to a gene: 10. CDR3 loop: CATSQLTGEETEAFF. The CDR3 DNA is TGTGCCACCAGCCAGCTGACAGGGGAAGAAACTGAAGCTTTCTTT.

V gene TRBV5-1 combines with J gene TRBJ2-7, with TRBD2 identical over 11 bases. V dropped 0 bases and J dropped 3; count of bases not matched to a gene: 2. This CDR3 comprises 15 residues. Germline CDR1 and CDR2: SGHRS and YFSETQ. The CDR3 region has the DNA TGCGCCAGCAGCTTGGAGGGACTAGCGGACTACGAGCAGTACTTC. Its translation: CASSLEGLADYEQYF. Full variable domain (remainder filled in from reference TRBV5-1 and TRBJ2-7): KAGVTQTPRYLIKTRGQQVTLSCSPISGHRSVSWYQQTPGQGLQFLFEYFSETQRNKGNFPGRFSGRQFSNSRSEMNVSTLELGDSALYLCASSLEGLADYEQYFGPGTRLTVT.

V gene TRBV7-9 combines with J gene TRBJ2-1, with TRBD1 identical over 12 bases. Per germline, CDR1 SEHNR and CDR2 FQNEAQ (reference sequence). The J segment lost 7 bases and the V segment lost 5 bases, leaving 6 bases of the junction unmatched. The CDR3 length is 15 residues. The CDR3 sequence is CASSPGTGGRNEQFF. For the CDR3, the DNA is TGTGCCAGCAGCCCTGGGACAGGGGGCCGGAATGAGCAGTTCTTC.

The rearrangement joins TRBV4-1 to TRBJ2-7; a weak D match, TRBD1 (5 bases). The CDR3 length is 16 residues. Germline V gives CDR1 MGHRA, CDR2 YSYEKL. The germline V and J ends were trimmed by 0 bases and 1 base, with 13 bases remaining between them. CDR3 region: CASSQEPRARSYEQYF. The CDR3 DNA is TGCGCCAGCAGCCAAGAACCCAGGGCGAGGTCCTACGAGCAGTACTTC.

The chain couples TRBV4-1 to TRBJ2-3; D may be TRBD2 (6 bases). Germline-derived CDR1 and CDR2 are MGHRA and YSYEKL. The CDR3 loop spans 12 amino acids. V was cut by 8 bases and J by 1 base, with 7 bases left in between. The CDR3 DNA follows: TGCGCCAGCTCGGGGGGCACAGATACGCAGTATTTT. This translates into CASSGGTDTQYF.

The chain links TRBV19 to TRBJ2-5, with TRBD2 identical over 11 bases. Germline V CDR1 and CDR2: LNHDA, SQIVND (reference sequence). The CDR3 totals 14 residues. After removal of 4 bases from V and 8 bases from J, the junction contained 6 bases not matched to a gene. The CDR3 reads CASSTRLAGNTQYF. The CDR3 nucleotides are TGTGCCAGTAGTACCAGACTAGCGGGGAACACCCAGTACTTC.

V is TRBV27 and J is TRBJ2-7, with D tentatively TRBD1 or TRBD2 (5 bases each). CDR1 is MNHEY and CDR2 is SMNVEV in the germline V gene (reference sequence). The length of the CDR3 is 14 residues. V was trimmed by 2 bases and J by 3 bases, leaving 11 bases between them. This chain's CDR3 is CASSLKGRNYEQYF. CDR3 coding DNA: TGTGCCAGCAGTTTAAAGGGACGGAACTACGAGCAGTACTTC.

The table lists this clone with a count of one. The J gene is TRBJ2-1, the V gene TRBV2; 7 bases map to TRBD2. The CDR3 runs 12 residues. Trimming took 7 bases from V and 9 from J; bases not matched to a gene: 6. Germline values: CDR1 SNHLY, CDR2 FYNNEI. The CDR3 region has the DNA TGTGCCAGCACAGAGACTAGCACTGAGCAGTTCTTC. This codes for CASTETSTEQFF.

V gene TRBV19 combines with J gene TRBJ1-5; 7 nucleotides align to TRBD1. The CDR3 is made up of 14 amino acids. Germline V gene sequence: CDR1 LNHDA, CDR2 SQIVND (reference sequence). V dropped 6 bases and J dropped 7; count of bases not matched to a gene: 9. CDR3 protein: CASRQAGGLQPQHF. The CDR3 region has the DNA TGTGCCAGTAGACAAGCAGGGGGGTTGCAGCCCCAGCATTTT.

V and J are TRBV5-1 and TRBJ1-4; TRBD1 is a possible D gene (5 bases). The CDR3 runs 15 residues. The V end was cut by 0 bases, the J end by 7 bases, with 13 bases between. CDR1 is SGHRS and CDR2 is YFSETQ in the germline V gene. The CDR3 DNA sequence: TGCGCCAGCAGCTTGGCCGGGGGAGATGCTGAAAAACTGTTTTTT. This encodes CASSLAGGDAEKLFF.